These 29 T cell receptor beta chains were sequenced from one sample in a study of blood T cell repertoires in COVID-19. Measured with immunoSEQ multiplex PCR; TCRdb has only the in-frame clones, and not every one. The table has some 140,000 clones, roughly 85% seen once. Material for sequencing was peripheral blood. The receptors shown here come from a man aged 60 to 75 with acute or convalescent COVID-19.

The rearrangement joins TRBV7-2 to TRBJ1-1, with 8 bases matching TRBD1. Germline V gene data show CDR1 as SGHTA and CDR2 as FQGNSA. V lost 5 bases, J lost 4 bases, and 9 bases stayed unmatched. The CDR3 spans 15 residues. This chain's CDR3 is CASSPKITGGTEAFF. CDR3 sequence (DNA): TGTGCCAGCAGCCCCAAGATAACAGGGGGCACTGAAGCTTTCTTT.

The CDR3 coding sequence is TGTGCCACCTCATGGACTAGCGGACCCTACGAGCAGTACTTC. This encodes CATSWTSGPYEQYF. This chain links TRBV19 with TRBJ2-7, with 10 nucleotides matching TRBD2. This CDR3 is built from 14 residues. Germline-derived CDR1 and CDR2 are LNHDA and SQIVND (reference sequence). Germline trimming cut 10 bases from V and 2 bases from J; bases unmatched to any gene: 8.

The V gene is TRBV24-1, the J gene TRBJ1-3; D uncertain. Germline values: CDR1 KGHDR, CDR2 SFDVKD. This CDR3 is built from 13 residues. The germline V and J ends were trimmed by 0 bases and 4 bases, with 3 bases remaining between them. The CDR3 region is CATSDLGGNTIYF. The CDR3 nucleotides are TGTGCCACCAGTGATTTGGGCGGAAACACCATATATTTT.

This clone was found once. The CDR3 DNA sequence: TGTGCCAGCAGCCAAGTAATCGGAGTGGCTGGAAACACCATATATTTT. Amino acid sequence: CASSQVIGVAGNTIYF. V is TRBV4-2 and J is TRBJ1-3; D gene uncertain. Germline lookup yields CDR1 LGHNA and CDR2 YNFKEQ. Trimming left V 1 base short and J 2 bases short, with 12 bases between. CDR3 length equals 16 residues.

The table lists this clone with a few counts. The chain carries TRBV29-1 and TRBJ1-2; TRBD1 might be the D (6 bases). The germline gives CDR1 SQVTM, CDR2 ANQGSEA. This CDR3 has 11 amino acids. Trimming removed 3 bases from V and 4 bases from J, with 6 bases in between. This chain's CDR3 is CSVDRGYGYTF. The CDR3 nucleotides are TGCAGCGTTGACAGGGGCTATGGCTACACCTTC.

V is TRBV3-1 (or the pseudogene TRBV3-2) and J is TRBJ2-7; D possibly corresponds to TRBD2 (5 bases). This CDR3 is built from 14 residues. Germline assignment: CDR1 LGHDT and CDR2 YNNKEL (reference sequence). V dropped 0 bases and J dropped 5 bases, with 11 bases sitting between them. CDR3 sequence: CASSQDLGADEQYF. The CDR3 DNA sequence: TGTGCCAGCAGCCAAGATTTGGGAGCGGACGAGCAGTACTTC.

This clone was counted between two and nine times. This chain uses TRBV7-2 with TRBJ1-3; D unresolved. Germline V CDR1 and CDR2: SGHTA, FQGNSA. This CDR3 has 16 residues. V shed 1 base and J shed 0 bases, with 10 bases lying between them. For the CDR3, the DNA is TGTGCCAGCAGCTTAGGTGCAGGTTTCTCTGGAAACACCATATATTTT. This codes for CASSLGAGFSGNTIYF. The whole variable domain, filled in from reference TRBV7-2 and TRBJ1-3, reads GAGVSQSPSNKVTEKGKDVELRCDPISGHTALYWYRQSLGQGLEFLIYFQGNSAPDKSGLPSDRFSAERTGGSVSTLTIQRTQQEDSAVYLCASSLGAGFSGNTIYFGEGSWLTVV.

This chain connects TRBV3-1 (or the pseudogene TRBV3-2) to TRBJ1-1; TRBD1 agrees at 8 bases. Germline V gene sequence: CDR1 LGHDT, CDR2 YNNKEL (reference sequence). Trimming at V came to 0 bases and at J to 3 bases, leaving 0 bases not matched to a gene. CDR3 length: 14 amino acids. This CDR3 is CASSQEDRDTEAFF. DNA of the CDR3: TGTGCCAGCAGCCAAGAGGACAGGGACACTGAAGCTTTCTTT.

The genes are TRBV19 and TRBJ2-5; D remains unclear. This CDR3 is 16 amino acids long. V gave up 3 bases and J gave up 5 bases, with 19 bases separating them. Germline lookup yields CDR1 LNHDA and CDR2 SQIVND (reference sequence). DNA for the CDR3: TGTGCCAGTAGTATGGTTGGCGGAGTGATAAGGGAGACCCAGTACTTC. Translating it yields CASSMVGGVIRETQYF.

The chain links TRBV9 to TRBJ1-5; 7 nucleotides align to TRBD1. Germline CDR1 reads SGDLS; CDR2 reads YYNGEE. The CDR3 is 15 amino acids. Losses at the gene ends were 2 bases for V and 6 bases for J; bases not matched to a gene: 8. The CDR3 protein is CASSVGPGGGQPQHF. The CDR3 DNA reads as TGTGCCAGCAGCGTCGGCCCAGGGGGAGGTCAGCCCCAGCATTTT.

The chain carries TRBV5-4 and TRBJ1-3; 7 positions agree with TRBD1. Germline V gene data show CDR1 as SGHNT and CDR2 as YYREEE (reference sequence). V shed 4 bases, J shed 2 bases, and the junction held 9 bases outside the gene matches. The CDR3 has 16 residues. The CDR3 sequence is CASSRTQGVTGNTIYF. DNA of the CDR3: TGTGCCAGCAGCAGAACCCAGGGGGTAACTGGAAACACCATATATTTT.

The chain employs TRBV7-9 and TRBJ2-7; D possibly corresponds to TRBD2 (5 bases). The V gene lost 1 base and the J gene lost 2 bases, with 9 bases spanning the gap. Per the germline V gene, CDR1 is SEHNR and CDR2 is FQNEAQ (reference sequence). The CDR3 length is 14 residues. CDR3 DNA sequence: TGTGCCAGCAGCTTAGGCGGAGGCCCCTACGAGCAGTACTTC. Its protein is CASSLGGGPYEQYF.

CDR3 DNA sequence: TGTGCCAGCAGCTTAGCAGGGGGCCACTCTGGGGCCAACGTCCTGACTTTC. Amino acids: CASSLAGGHSGANVLTF. The chain is built from TRBV7-3 and TRBJ2-6; 8 bases are shared with TRBD1. The germline V gene encodes CDR1 SGHTA and CDR2 FQGTGA. The CDR3 length is 17 residues. J lost 0 bases, V lost 2 bases, and 3 bases had no gene match.

The chain recombines TRBV29-1 with TRBJ2-7; D is perhaps TRBD2 (6 bases). Germline loops: CDR1 SQVTM, CDR2 ANQGSEA. CDR3 length equals 12 residues. V dropped 4 bases and J dropped 2 bases, with 9 bases sitting between them. The CDR3 DNA sequence: TGCAGCGTTGTGGAGGGGACCTACGAGCAGTACTTC. It is translated as CSVVEGTYEQYF.

There are a few counts of this clone. This specimen includes other DNA sequences encoding the same CDR3. The chain has TRBV29-1 and TRBJ1-1, with D tentatively TRBD1 (5 bases). Per the germline V gene, CDR1 is SQVTM and CDR2 is ANQGSEA. V lost 4 bases and J 4 bases, leaving 10 bases between the germline ends. The CDR3 consists of 12 residues. The CDR3 sequence is CSVGHQGTEAFF. The CDR3 DNA reads as TGCAGCGTTGGACACCAGGGCACTGAAGCTTTCTTT.

The chain carries TRBV28 and TRBJ2-5, with TRBD2 as a possible D gene (7 bases). CDR3 length: 15 amino acids. Trimming took off 5 bases at V and 5 bases at J, with 18 bases between the two ends. Germline values: CDR1 MDHEN, CDR2 SYDVKM. In DNA, the CDR3 is TGTGCCAGCAGTAAAGTAGGGGGAGGGGCTGAGACCCAGTACTTC. Encoded protein: CASSKVGGGAETQYF. Full variable domain (outside the CDR3, taken from reference TRBV28 and TRBJ2-5): DVKVTQSSRYLVKRTGEKVFLECVQDMDHENMFWYRQDPGLGLRLIYFSYDVKMKEKGDIPEGYSVSREKKERFSLILESASTNQTSMYLCASSKVGGGAETQYFGPGTRLLVL.

The chain carries TRBV14 and TRBJ2-1, with TRBD1 identical over 8 bases. CDR1 and CDR2 (germline): SGHDN, FVKESK. This CDR3 comprises 14 residues. Trimming cost V 3 bases and J 3 bases; bases outside gene matches: 1. The CDR3 DNA reads as TGTGCCAGCAGCCATACAGGGGGCTACAATGAGCAGTTCTTC. It is translated as CASSHTGGYNEQFF. Variable domain in full (rest from reference TRBV14 and TRBJ2-1): EAGVTQFPSHSVIEKGQTVTLRCDPISGHDNLYWYRRVMGKEIKFLLHFVKESKQDESGMPNNRFLAERTGGTYSTLKVQPAELEDSGVYFCASSHTGGYNEQFFGPGTRLTVL.

This chain connects TRBV6-2 or TRBV6-3 to TRBJ2-2, with 7 bases lining up with TRBD1. This CDR3 has 14 residues. V trimming: 5 bases; J trimming: 5 bases; junction bases outside the gene matches: 5. The germline gives CDR1 MNHEY, CDR2 SVGEGT. CDR3 in DNA: TGTGCCAGCAGTCGGACAGGTGAAACCGGGGAGCTGTTTTTT. This translates into CASSRTGETGELFF.

The chain combines TRBV7-2 with TRBJ2-2; possibly TRBD2 for D (5 bases). The CDR3 consists of 15 residues. Germline V gene data show CDR1 as SGHTA and CDR2 as FQGNSA. With 5 bases removed from V and 2 bases from J, the gap between germline ends came to 12 bases. The DNA of the CDR3 is TGTGCCAGCAGCGATACGACGGGAAACACCGGGGAGCTGTTTTTT. Encoded protein: CASSDTTGNTGELFF.

J is TRBJ1-2 and V is TRBV19; 8 positions agree with TRBD1. The CDR3 totals 14 residues. Losses at the gene ends were 3 bases for V and 7 bases for J; bases not matched to a gene: 7. Germline assignment: CDR1 LNHDA and CDR2 SQIVND (reference sequence). The DNA of the CDR3 is TGTGCCAGTAGTATTCAGGGGGCGAATAGTGGCTACACCTTC. Encoded protein: CASSIQGANSGYTF.

The chain employs TRBV9 and TRBJ2-7; TRBD2 matches at 7 bases. This CDR3 has 16 residues. CDR1 and CDR2 from the germline V gene are SGDLS and YYNGEE. With V trimmed by 5 bases and J by 0 bases, 11 bases remained unmatched. For the CDR3, the DNA is TGTGCCAGCAGTCCCTATGGCAGCGGGACCTCCTACGAGCAGTACTTC. Its translation is CASSPYGSGTSYEQYF.

This chain connects TRBV7-8 to TRBJ1-5; 8 nucleotides match TRBD1. Germline V gives CDR1 SGHVS, CDR2 FQNEAQ. CDR3 length: 16 residues. Trimming took 5 bases from V and 1 from J; bases not matched to a gene: 7. The CDR3 bases are TGTGCCAGCAGCCCCGCAGGACAGGGAAGCAATCAGCCCCAGCATTTT. Its translation is CASSPAGQGSNQPQHF.

The rearrangement joins TRBV5-1 to TRBJ2-3; D might be TRBD2 (6 bases). This CDR3 is 14 amino acids long. V gave up 5 bases and J gave up 2 bases, with 12 bases separating them. Germline lookup yields CDR1 SGHRS and CDR2 YFSETQ. In DNA, the CDR3 is TGCGCCAGCAGAACGGGAGCGGACACAGATACGCAGTATTTT. Translation: CASRTGADTDTQYF. Complete variable domain (other parts from reference TRBV5-1 and TRBJ2-3): KAGVTQTPRYLIKTRGQQVTLSCSPISGHRSVSWYQQTPGQGLQFLFEYFSETQRNKGNFPGRFSGRQFSNSRSEMNVSTLELGDSALYLCASRTGADTDTQYFGPGTRLTVL.

The chain links TRBV27 to TRBJ2-5; TRBD2 matches at 14 bases. The CDR3 is made up of 18 amino acids. The ends lost 3 bases at V and 1 base at J; junction bases unmatched: 7. The germline gives CDR1 MNHEY, CDR2 SMNVEV (reference sequence). The CDR3 DNA reads TGTGCCAGCAGTTTCACGAGACTAGCGGGAGGGCTCCAAGAGACCCAGTACTTC. It is translated as CASSFTRLAGGLQETQYF.

There are a few counts of this clone. This sequence joins TRBV19 and TRBJ1-4; D unresolved. The CDR3 extends over 14 amino acids. CDR1 LNHDA and CDR2 SQIVND come from the germline V gene (reference sequence). V dropped 3 bases and J dropped 5 bases, with 10 bases sitting between them. In nucleotides, the CDR3 is TGTGCCAGTAGTATCTCGGTAAACAATGAAAAACTGTTTTTT. Its protein product is CASSISVNNEKLFF.

The V gene is TRBV28, the J gene TRBJ1-2, with a tentative D call TRBD1 (5 bases). V dropped 8 bases and J dropped 1 base, with 20 bases sitting between them. Germline V gene data show CDR1 as MDHEN and CDR2 as SYDVKM. The CDR3 runs to 16 residues. The CDR3 loop is CASRDDSVSVNYGYTF. CDR3 bases: TGTGCCAGCCGAGACGACAGCGTCTCCGTTAACTATGGCTACACCTTC.

This chain uses TRBV6-5 with TRBJ2-5; 10 nucleotides line up with TRBD1. The length of the CDR3 is 14 residues. Germline values: CDR1 MNHEY, CDR2 SVGAGI. J gave up 4 bases and V 5 bases, and 4 bases lay outside the gene matches. CDR3 loop: CASSRRQGAETQYF. The CDR3 nucleotides read TGTGCCAGCAGTCGACGACAGGGGGCAGAGACCCAGTACTTC.

The gene calls are TRBV28 and TRBJ2-7; the match to TRBD2 covers 8 bases. Trimming took 5 bases from V and 0 from J; bases not matched to a gene: 6. The germline gives CDR1 MDHEN, CDR2 SYDVKM. The CDR3 has 15 residues. The CDR3 is CASSLTSGPSYEQYF. CDR3 coding DNA: TGTGCCAGCAGTCTAACTAGCGGACCCTCCTACGAGCAGTACTTC.

The rearrangement links TRBV3-1 (or the pseudogene TRBV3-2) to TRBJ2-5, with TRBD2 matching 11 bases. V shed 5 bases, J shed 2 bases, and the junction held 4 bases outside the gene matches. The CDR3 is 15 amino acids. CDR1 is LGHDT, CDR2 YNNKEL, per germline (reference sequence). CDR3 sequence (DNA): TGTGCCAGCAGCGCTAGCGGGAGGCCTCAAGAGACCCAGTACTTC. Its translation: CASSASGRPQETQYF.